The 18 T cell receptor beta chains in this list originate from one sample, sequenced in a study of PD-L1 blockade in urothelial cancer. Specified time point: peripheral blood 6 weeks after treatment start. Method: immunoSEQ multiplex PCR; TCRdb's copy keeps in-frame clones and lacks some. The profile shows about 120,000 clones, approximately 89% of them singletons. The sequences come from PBMCs, collected around atezolizumab (anti-PD-L1) treatment. These receptors all stem from a man aged 55 to 70 with urothelial cancer.

The chain carries TRBV5-4 and TRBJ2-5; 8 bases match TRBD2. Unmatched junction bases numbered 6, after V lost 0 bases and J lost 5 bases. This CDR3 spans 15 amino acids. Germline loops: CDR1 SGHNT, CDR2 YYREEE (reference sequence). The CDR3 sequence is CASSLDGGGSETQYF. The CDR3 DNA follows: TGTGCCAGCAGCTTGGACGGGGGGGGATCGGAGACCCAGTACTTC.

The chain combines TRBV18 with TRBJ1-2; 9 nucleotides agree with TRBD1. The CDR3 is 15 residues long. From germline, CDR1 is KGHSH and CDR2 LQKENI. V lost 4 bases to trimming and J lost 5 bases; unmatched junction nucleotides: 8. The CDR3 spells CASSQQGAVGYGYTF. CDR3 DNA sequence: TGTGCCAGCTCACAACAGGGGGCGGTCGGTTATGGCTACACCTTC.

J is TRBJ2-1 and V is TRBV10-3; tentatively, D is TRBD1 (6 bases). Trimming pared 4 bases from V and 0 bases from J, leaving 7 bases between. Per the germline V gene, CDR1 is ENHRY and CDR2 is SYGVKD. The length of the CDR3 is 14 residues. The CDR3 reads CAISGTDSYNEQFF. The CDR3 DNA sequence: TGTGCCATCAGTGGGACAGACTCCTACAATGAGCAGTTCTTC.

This clone was detected only a few times. V is TRBV2 and J is TRBJ1-5; 8 nucleotides agree with TRBD1. Losses at the gene ends were 7 bases for V and 2 bases for J; bases not matched to a gene: 1. Germline V CDR1 and CDR2: SNHLY, FYNNEI. CDR3 size: 13 residues. CDR3: CASTGQGNQPQHF. The CDR3 DNA reads as TGTGCCAGCACGGGACAGGGCAATCAGCCCCAGCATTTT.

The V and J genes are TRBV7-9 and TRBJ1-1, with 7 bases that match TRBD1. The CDR3 contains 13 residues. V trimming: 5 bases; J trimming: 8 bases; junction bases outside the gene matches: 8. Germline V gene sequence: CDR1 SEHNR, CDR2 FQNEAQ (reference sequence). CDR3 region: CASSTGDRAEAFF. CDR3 in DNA: TGTGCCAGCAGCACCGGCGACAGGGCCGAAGCTTTCTTT. The whole variable domain, remainder taken from reference TRBV7-9 and TRBJ1-1, is DTGVSQNPRHKITKRGQNVTFRCDPISEHNRLYWYRQTLGQGPEFLTYFQNEAQLEKSRLLSDRFSAERPKGSFSTLEIQRTEQGDSAMYLCASSTGDRAEAFFGQGTRLTVV.

The genes are TRBV6-6 and TRBJ2-1; D is perhaps TRBD1 (5 bases). The germline gives CDR1 MNHNY, CDR2 SVGAGI (reference sequence). This CDR3 is 13 amino acids long. Trimming cost V 6 bases and J 8 bases, with 14 bases left between them. In DNA form, the CDR3 reads TGTGCCAGCAGCTATGAGTGGGGCGATGAGCAGTTCTTC. It yields the protein CASSYEWGDEQFF.

The J gene is TRBJ2-1, the V gene TRBV4-2; 11 bases match TRBD2. Germline CDR1 is LGHNA and CDR2 is YNFKEQ. With V trimmed by 1 base and J by 4 bases, 3 bases remained unmatched. CDR3 length equals 16 residues. The CDR3 reads CASSQVGTSGYNEQFF. The DNA of the CDR3 is TGTGCCAGCAGCCAAGTTGGGACTAGCGGTTACAATGAGCAGTTCTTC.

The rearrangement uses TRBV20-1 and TRBJ1-1; D not certain. The length of the CDR3 is 11 residues. The germline V gene encodes CDR1 DFQATT and CDR2 SNEGSKA (reference sequence). The CDR3 region is CSPKGSTEAFF. For the CDR3, the DNA is TGCAGCCCGAAAGGGAGCACTGAAGCTTTCTTT.

The chain couples TRBV19 to TRBJ2-7; the D gene is possibly TRBD2 (6 bases). V lost 7 bases and J lost 2, with 18 bases in between. The V gene's germline CDR1 is LNHDA and CDR2 SQIVND (reference sequence). The CDR3 has 15 amino acids. CDR3 protein: CASNNPGEKTYEQYF. CDR3 DNA: TGTGCCAGTAACAACCCGGGAGAAAAAACCTACGAGCAGTACTTC. The full variable domain, with the rest looked up from reference TRBV19 and TRBJ2-7, is DGGITQSPKYLFRKEGQNVTLSCEQNLNHDAMYWYRQDPGQGLRLIYYSQIVNDFQKGDIAEGYSVSREKKESFPLTVTSAQKNPTAFYLCASNNPGEKTYEQYFGPGTRLTVT.

The rearrangement joins TRBV4-3 to TRBJ2-1; perhaps TRBD2 as D (6 bases). Deletions cut 0 bases from V and 8 bases from J, with 14 bases between. Looked up from germline, CDR1 is LGHNA and CDR2 is YSLEER. This CDR3 contains 15 residues. CDR3 nucleotides: TGCGCCAGCAGCCAAGATTGGGGAGGAGGGGATGAGCAGTTCTTC. Translated: CASSQDWGGGDEQFF.

This clone was seen a single time. The DNA of the CDR3 is TGTGCCAGCAGCACACAGACAGGGGGATACGAGCAGTACTTC. As protein: CASSTQTGGYEQYF. The V gene is TRBV5-4, the J gene TRBJ2-7; 9 bases line up with TRBD1. J was trimmed by 4 bases and V by 4 bases; bases with no gene match: 6. The germline V gene encodes CDR1 SGHNT and CDR2 YYREEE (reference sequence). This CDR3 is built from 14 residues.

V usage is TRBV18 and J usage is TRBJ2-1; the match to TRBD1 covers 9 bases. The CDR3 spans 20 residues. Unmatched junction bases numbered 25, after V lost 8 bases and J lost 5 bases. Germline CDR1 is KGHSH and CDR2 is LQKENI. This CDR3 reads CASTERVGGQGRTRNNEQFF. The CDR3, as DNA: TGTGCCAGCACTGAACGCGTAGGGGGACAGGGCCGTACCCGGAACAATGAGCAGTTCTTC. Full variable domain (outside the CDR3, taken from reference TRBV18 and TRBJ2-1): NAGVMQNPRHLVRRRGQEARLRCSPMKGHSHVYWYRQLPEEGLKFMVYLQKENIIDESGMPKERFSAEFPKEGPSILRIQQVVRGDSAAYFCASTERVGGQGRTRNNEQFFGPGTRLTVL.

This sequence joins TRBV21-1 and TRBJ2-7; the D call in the table, TRBD2, was not verified against the DNA. TRBV21-1 is a pseudogene segment. The CDR3 runs to 15 residues. CDR3 residues: CASSKKEGPRSEQYF. CDR3 DNA: TGTGCCAGCAGCAAAAAGGAGGGACCGAGGAGTGAGCAGTACTTC.

This chain joins TRBV5-6 and TRBJ2-5; D is possibly TRBD1 (6 bases). V lost 4 bases to trimming and J lost 1 base, with 11 bases between them. The CDR3 runs 14 residues. Germline V lookup: CDR1 SGHDT, CDR2 YYEEEE. The CDR3 coding sequence is TGTGCCAGCAGCCGAGACAGGAGCCAAGAGACCCAGTACTTC. Its translation is CASSRDRSQETQYF.

The gene calls are TRBV5-1 and TRBJ2-7; 9 bases are shared with TRBD2. The CDR3 is 16 amino acids. Germline V lookup: CDR1 SGHRS, CDR2 YFSETQ. Trimming took 3 bases from V and 6 from J; bases not matched to a gene: 13. The CDR3 bases are TGCGCCAGCAGCTCGGCGTCTAGCGGGATCTCAGTCGAGCAGTACTTC. Encoded protein: CASSSASSGISVEQYF.

The chain recombines TRBV7-3 with TRBJ2-2; TRBD2 agrees at 12 bases. The CDR3 contains 15 residues. With 5 bases clipped from V and 5 bases from J, the junction kept 3 bases outside the gene matches. Germline V gene lookup returns CDR1 SGHTA and CDR2 FQGTGA. The CDR3 nucleotides are TGTGCCAGCAGCATTGGGACTAGCGGGACCGGGGAGCTGTTTTTT. Its protein product is CASSIGTSGTGELFF. The whole variable domain, filled in from reference TRBV7-3 and TRBJ2-2, reads GAGVSQTPSNKVTEKGKYVELRCDPISGHTALYWYRQSLGQGPEFLIYFQGTGAADDSGLPNDRFFAVRPEGSVSTLKIQRTERGDSAVYLCASSIGTSGTGELFFGEGSRLTVL.

The chain has TRBV7-3 and TRBJ2-1; D remains unclear. The CDR3 covers 15 residues. Per germline, CDR1 SGHTA and CDR2 FQGTGA. Trimming removed 2 bases from V and 5 bases from J, with 13 bases in between. CDR3 in DNA: TGTGCCAGCAGCTTAGGTCAGGCCCAAAACAATGAGCAGTTCTTC. This encodes CASSLGQAQNNEQFF.

This sequence joins TRBV5-4 and TRBJ2-1; 15 nucleotides agree with TRBD2. V lost 4 bases to trimming and J lost 2 bases; unmatched junction nucleotides: 10. Germline values: CDR1 SGHNT, CDR2 YYREEE (reference sequence). The CDR3 contains 19 residues. CDR3 nucleotide sequence: TGTGCCAGCAGCCGTAGGCGGACTAGCGGGAGGGGACCCTACAATGAGCAGTTCTTC. As protein: CASSRRRTSGRGPYNEQFF.